These 25 T cell receptor beta chains came from one sample sequenced in a study of T cell repertoires in cytomegalovirus infection (dated by TCRdb to between 2018 and 2021). Instrument used: Illumina HiSeq 1500. Clones were called with MiXCR by TCRdb after fastp trimmed the public reads at Q25, and only in-frame beta chains were retained. Here each entry gathers all rows of one CDR3 protein and keeps the most common genes and DNA. This sample comprises hundreds of thousands of distinct CDR3 sequences, 24% of them detected only once. Of the sample, less than 10% is held by the ten largest clones. Source material: CD8+ T cells from PBMCs. The source of these receptors is a human donor in good health (CMV status not recorded). Some clones in this sample may be carry-over from other donors' samples.

The rearrangement uses TRBV6-2 or TRBV6-3 and TRBJ2-1; D not certain. The CDR3 totals 12 residues. Deletions cut 5 bases from V and 5 bases from J, with 7 bases between. In germline, CDR1 is MNHEY, CDR2 SVGEGT. The CDR3 coding sequence is TGTGCCAGCAGTGGGATTGACAATGAGCAGTTCTTC. Translated, it gives CASSGIDNEQFF.

This clonotype was detected many times. The CDR3 coding sequence is TGTGCCAGCAGGGGGTGGGGGGGGAGCTCCTACAATGAGCAGTTCTTC. This gives the protein CASRGWGGSSYNEQFF. V gene TRBV12-3 or TRBV12-4 combines with J gene TRBJ2-1; TRBD2 matches 7 bases. The V and J ends lost 6 bases and 0 bases, in that order; junction bases with no gene match: 8. The CDR3 spans 16 residues.

The chain is built from TRBV20-1 and TRBJ1-1, with 7 bases identical to TRBD1. The length of the CDR3 is 13 residues. Germline CDR1 reads DFQATT; CDR2 reads SNEGSKA (reference sequence). The V gene end was trimmed by 5 bases and the J gene end by 6 bases; junction bases not matched to a gene: 9. The CDR3: CSAEGQVLPEAFF. For the CDR3, the DNA is TGCAGTGCTGAAGGACAGGTCCTTCCTGAAGCTTTCTTT.

This clonotype was found many times. CDR3 loop: CASSRSGTGGGETQYF. The DNA for the CDR3 is TGTGCCAGCAGCCGCTCCGGGACAGGGGGCGGAGAGACCCAGTACTTC. This sequence joins TRBV7-9 and TRBJ2-5, with TRBD1 identical over 12 bases. Germline V gene data show CDR1 as SEHNR and CDR2 as FQNEAQ (reference sequence). V lost 5 bases to trimming and J lost 4 bases; unmatched junction nucleotides: 8. The CDR3 length is 16 residues.

This clonotype was recorded many times. The chain combines TRBV2 with TRBJ1-1; the D is unclear. V was clipped by 1 base and J by 4 bases, with 10 bases between them. The CDR3 is 14 residues long. Germline V gene data show CDR1 as SNHLY and CDR2 as FYNNEI. CDR3 sequence: CASSEGPSGTEAFF. The CDR3 DNA reads as TGTGCCAGCAGTGAAGGGCCTTCGGGCACTGAAGCTTTCTTT.

Points on this clonotype: Since no conserved phenylalanine or tryptophan closes the CDR3, a read error is the likely cause. J is TRBJ2-5 and V is TRBV4-1; D might be TRBD2 (6 bases). V was shortened by 3 bases and J by 7 bases, with 6 bases between the two germline ends. The CDR3 runs to 11 residues. Germline V gives CDR1 MGHRA, CDR2 YSYEKL. The CDR3 spells CASSHGGTQYC. CDR3 nucleotides: TGCGCCAGCAGCCACGGGGGGACCCAGTACTGC.

This clonotype occurred many times. Mismatch with germline at one junction end may stem from a read error. The genes are TRBV7-7 and TRBJ2-1; TRBD1 agrees at 7 bases. CDR1 and CDR2 (germline): SSHAT, FNYEAQ (reference sequence). The CDR3 consists of 14 residues. The CDR3 DNA sequence: TGTGCTAGCAGCCCGGGACAGTCCTACAATGAGCAGTTCTTC. This sequence encodes CASSPGQSYNEQFF. Full variable domain (remainder filled in from reference TRBV7-7 and TRBJ2-1): GAGVSQSPRYKVTKRGQDVTLRCDPISSHATLYWYQQALGQGPEFLTYFNYEAQPDKSGLPSDRFSAERPEGSISTLTIQRTEQRDSAMYRCASSPGQSYNEQFFGPGTRLTVL.

The chain employs TRBV18 and TRBJ2-1; 14 bases match TRBD2. After removal of 3 bases from V and 8 bases from J, the junction contained 6 bases not matched to a gene. This CDR3 is 16 amino acids long. Looked up from germline, CDR1 is KGHSH and CDR2 is LQKENI. CDR3 loop: CASSPRTSGGSHEQFF. The CDR3 region has the DNA TGTGCCAGCTCACCTCGGACTAGCGGGGGGTCCCATGAGCAGTTCTTC. Full variable domain (outside the CDR3, taken from reference TRBV18 and TRBJ2-1): NAGVMQNPRHLVRRRGQEARLRCSPMKGHSHVYWYRQLPEEGLKFMVYLQKENIIDESGMPKERFSAEFPKEGPSILRIQQVVRGDSAAYFCASSPRTSGGSHEQFFGPGTRLTVL.

This clonotype was recorded a few times. The chain is built from TRBV6-2 or TRBV6-3 and TRBJ2-2; 7 positions match TRBD1. This CDR3 region has 17 residues. In germline, CDR1 is MNHEY, CDR2 SVGEGT. Trimming at V came to 7 bases and at J to 4 bases, leaving 15 bases not matched to a gene. The DNA of the CDR3 is TGTGCCAGCACCTATAAACGAGGGGGCGTCAGCACCGGGGAGCTGTTTTTT. Its protein is CASTYKRGGVSTGELFF.

In this sample, this clonotype turned up many times. The chain is built from TRBV7-2 and TRBJ2-3; D is perhaps TRBD2 (6 bases). This CDR3 is 16 amino acids long. CDR1 and CDR2 (germline): SGHTA, FQGNSA. V lost 6 bases to trimming and J lost 2 bases, with 18 bases between them. The CDR3 nucleotides are TGTGCCAGCAGTTGGCTCGGGGGAGAATACACAGATACGCAGTATTTT. Translation: CASSWLGGEYTDTQYF.

The rearrangement uses TRBV5-5 and TRBJ1-5, with a possible D match to TRBD1 (5 bases). There are 15 residues in the CDR3. Per germline, CDR1 SGHKS and CDR2 YYEKEE (reference sequence). Between the trimmed V and J ends, which lost 0 bases and 5 bases, there was a span of 12 bases. For the CDR3, the DNA is TGTGCCAGCAGCTTGGCCGCTTCGGGGGATCAGCCCCAGCATTTT. It encodes CASSLAASGDQPQHF. Looking up the rest from reference TRBV5-5 and TRBJ1-5 gives the full variable domain: DAGVTQSPTHLIKTRGQQVTLRCSPISGHKSVSWYQQVLGQGPQFIFQYYEKEERGRGNFPDRFSARQFPNYSSELNVNALLLGDSALYLCASSLAASGDQPQHFGDGTRLSIL.

Only a few counts were recorded for this clonotype. This chain connects TRBV14 to TRBJ2-3, with D unclear. V gave up 0 bases and J gave up 7 bases, with 14 bases separating them. Germline CDR1 and CDR2: SGHDN and FVKESK. There are 15 residues in the CDR3. CDR3 residues: CASSQEASDGYTQYF. Written as DNA, the CDR3 is TGTGCCAGCAGCCAAGAGGCGAGCGACGGGTATACGCAGTATTTT.

This clonotype came up many times. J is TRBJ1-2 and V is TRBV7-9; no definite D call. This CDR3 has 12 amino acids. The V gene's germline CDR1 is SEHNR and CDR2 FQNEAQ (reference sequence). Trimming left V 5 bases short and J 10 bases short, with 14 bases between. CDR3: CASSEGRSVYTF. As DNA, the CDR3 is TGTGCCAGCAGCGAAGGCCGTAGCGTCTACACCTTC.

V and J are TRBV12-3 or TRBV12-4 and TRBJ2-7; no definite D call. The CDR3 totals 17 residues. Deletions cut 5 bases from V and 3 bases from J, with 23 bases between. The CDR3 DNA follows: TGTGCCAGCAGTCCCGAAACCACCACGACCTCTTTCTACGAGCAGTACTTC. This sequence encodes CASSPETTTTSFYEQYF.

The chain employs TRBV23-1 and TRBJ1-4; no firm D call. TRBV23-1 falls under the ORF class, with uncertain function. CDR3 length: 11 amino acids. V lost 8 bases, J lost 8 bases, and 9 bases lay in between. CDR3 sequence: CASPGREKLFF. Here the CDR3 DNA reads TGCGCCAGCCCCGGCAGGGAAAAACTGTTTTTT.

This chain uses TRBV14 with TRBJ2-7; TRBD2 matches at 9 bases. V lost 4 bases, J lost 1 base, and 2 bases stayed unmatched. The CDR3 runs 14 residues. Germline values: CDR1 SGHDN, CDR2 FVKESK. CDR3 sequence (DNA): TGTGCCAGCAGCCTAGCGGGGGAATCCTACGAGCAGTACGTC. It yields the protein CASSLAGESYEQYV.

The rearrangement links TRBV6-2 or TRBV6-3 to TRBJ1-1; no clear D gene. V dropped 5 bases and J dropped 7 bases, with 11 bases sitting between them. Germline CDR1 reads MNHEY; CDR2 reads SVGEGT. This CDR3 has 12 residues. The CDR3 protein is CASSPQVYEAFF. The CDR3 DNA is TGTGCCAGCAGTCCTCAAGTATATGAAGCTTTCTTT.

CDR3 region: CSVILAGAVTGELFF. The CDR3 nucleotides read TGCAGCGTGATACTAGCGGGGGCGGTCACCGGGGAGCTGTTTTTT. V and J are TRBV29-1 and TRBJ2-2; 11 bases align to TRBD2. This CDR3 spans 15 amino acids. CDR1 SQVTM and CDR2 ANQGSEA come from the germline V gene. V shed 6 bases, J shed 4 bases, and the junction held 7 bases outside the gene matches.

This clonotype appeared a few times. The chain links TRBV29-1 to TRBJ2-2, with D possibly matching TRBD1 (5 bases). Trimming took 6 bases from V and 6 from J, leaving 20 bases between them. The germline CDR1 and CDR2 sequences are SQVTM and ANQGSEA. The CDR3 runs to 15 residues. The CDR3 region has the DNA TGCAGCGTCCACCGTTTGGGGCTAGGCCCCGGGGAGCTGTTTTTT. Residues: CSVHRLGLGPGELFF.

In its sample, this clonotype was seen many times. This chain connects TRBV5-1 to TRBJ2-1; D gene uncertain. CDR3 length: 15 residues. Trimming left V 1 base short and J 8 bases short, with 16 bases between. Germline V CDR1 and CDR2: SGHRS, YFSETQ. Here the CDR3 reads CASSLTDPLVDEQFF. CDR3 DNA sequence: TGCGCCAGCAGCTTGACAGACCCACTGGTAGATGAGCAGTTCTTC.

A note on this clonotype: A read error may be the cause here, since a much bigger clone is one base away. This sequence joins TRBV6-2 or TRBV6-3 and TRBJ1-2; D gene unclear. CDR1 is MNHEY, CDR2 SVGEGT, per germline. The CDR3 extends over 13 amino acids. The CDR3 here is CVSSLGSNYGYTF. In DNA, the CDR3 is TGTGTCAGCAGTTTGGGATCTAACTATGGCTACACCTTC.

This clonotype was detected ten times or more. The CDR3 here is CASSQAALVQFF. In DNA form, the CDR3 reads TGTGCCAGCAGCCAGGCGGCTTTGGTGCAGTTCTTC. V usage is TRBV4-2 and J usage is TRBJ2-1, with unresolved D. This CDR3 contains 12 residues. The germline V gene has CDR1 LGHNA and CDR2 YNFKEQ. Trimming stripped 3 bases from V and 12 bases from J, with 12 bases between.

This clonotype was recorded many times. J is TRBJ2-3 and V is TRBV7-6; D assignment may be TRBD1 or TRBD2 (5 bases each). Trimming stripped 6 bases from V and 2 bases from J, with 12 bases between. Germline lookup yields CDR1 SGHVS and CDR2 FNYEAQ. CDR3 length: 14 amino acids. CDR3 loop: CASRSGRYTDTQYF. The CDR3 region has the DNA TGTGCCAGCAGATCGGGACGCTACACAGATACGCAGTATTTT.

There are a few counts of this clonotype. V is TRBV6-2 or TRBV6-3 and J is TRBJ1-5; D is perhaps TRBD1 (6 bases). CDR1 is MNHEY and CDR2 is SVGEGT in the germline V gene. Trimming removed 4 bases from V and 5 bases from J, with 15 bases in between. This CDR3 comprises 15 residues. CDR3: CASSSSSGEDQPQHF. The CDR3 DNA reads as TGTGCCAGCAGTTCCTCGTCAGGGGAAGATCAGCCCCAGCATTTT.

This clonotype came up a few times. The gene calls are TRBV6-2 or TRBV6-3 and TRBJ2-1; perhaps TRBD1 as D (6 bases). The CDR3 length is 15 residues. Per the germline V gene, CDR1 is MNHEY and CDR2 is SVGEGT. Trimming removed 5 bases at V and 0 bases at J, with 11 bases between. CDR3 amino acids: CASSVQGLSYNEQFF. The CDR3 DNA reads as TGTGCCAGCAGTGTACAGGGTCTCTCCTACAATGAGCAGTTCTTC.